Listed here are 4 T cell receptor beta chains from one sample, sequenced in a study of blood T cell repertoires in COVID-19. The protocol was immunoSEQ multiplex PCR, while the TCRdb copy is restricted to in-frame clones and leaves out a portion. Of 270,000 or so clones listed, roughly 89% are singletons. Sequenced sample: peripheral blood. The receptors originated from a woman aged 55-75 years with COVID-19, enrolled during active disease.

The chain couples TRBV19 to TRBJ1-2, with D perhaps TRBD1 (6 bases). V was shortened by 10 bases and J by 7 bases, with 22 bases between the two germline ends. The CDR3 loop spans 14 amino acids. The germline V gene has CDR1 LNHDA and CDR2 SQIVND (reference sequence). CDR3 region: CATRTDWGGLGYTF. The CDR3 DNA reads as TGTGCCACCCGTACGGATTGGGGGGGCCTTGGCTACACCTTC.

The CDR3 protein is CASTQGGNTEAFF. CDR3 bases: TGTGCCAGCACCCAGGGTGGGAACACTGAAGCTTTCTTT. The chain combines TRBV5-6 with TRBJ1-1; weak D call: TRBD1 (5 bases). Between the trimmed V and J ends, which lost 6 bases and 1 base, there was a span of 10 bases. Germline V gene data show CDR1 as SGHDT and CDR2 as YYEEEE. The CDR3 loop spans 13 amino acids.

J is TRBJ2-7 and V is TRBV15, with D tentatively TRBD2 (7 bases). The CDR3 has 14 amino acids. The V and J ends lost 5 bases and 2 bases respectively, with 13 bases between them. Germline V lookup: CDR1 LNHNV, CDR2 YYDKDF (reference sequence). For the CDR3, the DNA is TGTGCCACCAGCGGGGGGGCTCGGCCCTACGAGCAGTACTTC. It yields the protein CATSGGARPYEQYF.

This chain connects TRBV9 to TRBJ1-1; 7 bases match TRBD1. V shed 0 bases, J shed 4 bases, and the junction held 9 bases outside the gene matches. The germline CDR1 and CDR2 sequences are SGDLS and YYNGEE. The CDR3 contains 16 residues. This CDR3 reads CASSVGGRQGSTEAFF. In nucleotides, the CDR3 is TGTGCCAGCAGCGTAGGGGGGAGACAGGGTTCCACTGAAGCTTTCTTT.